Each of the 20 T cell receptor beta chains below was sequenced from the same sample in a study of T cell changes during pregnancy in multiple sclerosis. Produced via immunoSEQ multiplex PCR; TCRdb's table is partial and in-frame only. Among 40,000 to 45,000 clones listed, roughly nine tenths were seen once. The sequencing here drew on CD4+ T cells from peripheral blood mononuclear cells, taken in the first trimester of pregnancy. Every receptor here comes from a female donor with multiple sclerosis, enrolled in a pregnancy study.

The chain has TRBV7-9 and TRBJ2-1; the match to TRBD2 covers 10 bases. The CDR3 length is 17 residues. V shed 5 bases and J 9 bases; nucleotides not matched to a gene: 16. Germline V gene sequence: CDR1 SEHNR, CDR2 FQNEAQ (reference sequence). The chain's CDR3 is CASSALPGLARMGEQFF. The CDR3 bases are TGTGCCAGCAGCGCCCTGCCGGGACTAGCGCGTATGGGTGAGCAGTTCTTC. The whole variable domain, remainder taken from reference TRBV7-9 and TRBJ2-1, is DTGVSQNPRHKITKRGQNVTFRCDPISEHNRLYWYRQTLGQGPEFLTYFQNEAQLEKSRLLSDRFSAERPKGSFSTLEIQRTEQGDSAMYLCASSALPGLARMGEQFFGPGTRLTVL.

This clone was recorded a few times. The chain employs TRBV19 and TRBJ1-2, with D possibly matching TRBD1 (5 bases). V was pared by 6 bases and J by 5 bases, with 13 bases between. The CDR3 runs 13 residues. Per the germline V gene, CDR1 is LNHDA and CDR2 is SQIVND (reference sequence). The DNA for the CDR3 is TGTGCCAGTAGCAACCACGGGACTTATGGCTACACCTTC. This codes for CASSNHGTYGYTF. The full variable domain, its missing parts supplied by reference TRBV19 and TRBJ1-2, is DGGITQSPKYLFRKEGQNVTLSCEQNLNHDAMYWYRQDPGQGLRLIYYSQIVNDFQKGDIAEGYSVSREKKESFPLTVTSAQKNPTAFYLCASSNHGTYGYTFGSGTRLTVV.

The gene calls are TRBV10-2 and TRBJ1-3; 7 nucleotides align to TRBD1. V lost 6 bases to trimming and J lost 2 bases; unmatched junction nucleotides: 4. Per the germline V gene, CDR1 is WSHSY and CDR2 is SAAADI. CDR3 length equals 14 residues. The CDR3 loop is CASSPTGPGNTIYF. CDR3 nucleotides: TGCGCCAGCAGCCCGACAGGGCCTGGAAACACCATATATTTT.

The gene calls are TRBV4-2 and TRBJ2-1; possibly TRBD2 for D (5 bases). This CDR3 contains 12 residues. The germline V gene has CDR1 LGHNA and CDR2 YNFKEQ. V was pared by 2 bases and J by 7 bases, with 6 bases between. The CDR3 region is CASSQTRNEQFF. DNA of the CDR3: TGTGCCAGCAGCCAAACTAGGAATGAGCAGTTCTTC.

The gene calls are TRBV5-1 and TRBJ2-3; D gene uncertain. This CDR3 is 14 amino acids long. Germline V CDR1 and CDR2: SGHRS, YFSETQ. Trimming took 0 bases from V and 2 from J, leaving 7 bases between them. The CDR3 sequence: CASSLGQVTDTQYF. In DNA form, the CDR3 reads TGCGCCAGCAGCTTGGGACAAGTCACAGATACGCAGTATTTT. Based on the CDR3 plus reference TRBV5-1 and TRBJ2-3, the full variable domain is KAGVTQTPRYLIKTRGQQVTLSCSPISGHRSVSWYQQTPGQGLQFLFEYFSETQRNKGNFPGRFSGRQFSNSRSEMNVSTLELGDSALYLCASSLGQVTDTQYFGPGTRLTVL.

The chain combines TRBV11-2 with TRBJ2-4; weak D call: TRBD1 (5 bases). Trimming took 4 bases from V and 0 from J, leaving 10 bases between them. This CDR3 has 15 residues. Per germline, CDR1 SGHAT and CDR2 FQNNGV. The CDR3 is CASSWGSLAKNIQYF. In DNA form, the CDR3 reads TGTGCCAGCAGCTGGGGCTCCTTAGCCAAAAACATTCAGTACTTC.

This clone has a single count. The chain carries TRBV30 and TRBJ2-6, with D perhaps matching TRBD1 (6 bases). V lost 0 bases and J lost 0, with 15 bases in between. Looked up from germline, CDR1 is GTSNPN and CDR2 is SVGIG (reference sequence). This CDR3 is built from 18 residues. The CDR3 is CAWSVQGQGNSGANVLTF. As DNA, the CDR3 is TGTGCCTGGAGTGTCCAGGGTCAGGGGAACTCTGGGGCCAACGTCCTGACTTTC.

The CDR3 coding sequence is TGTGCCAGCAGCTCCGCCTACGAGCAGTACTTC. Protein: CASSSAYEQYF. This chain links TRBV7-2 with TRBJ2-7; D is unresolved. This CDR3 comprises 11 residues. The ends were cut back, 4 bases at V and 2 bases at J, with 3 bases in the middle. Germline CDR1 SGHTA, CDR2 FQGNSA. Supplemented by reference TRBV7-2 and TRBJ2-7, the full variable domain reads GAGVSQSPSNKVTEKGKDVELRCDPISGHTALYWYRQSLGQGLEFLIYFQGNSAPDKSGLPSDRFSAERTGGSVSTLTIQRTQQEDSAVYLCASSSAYEQYFGPGTRLTVT.

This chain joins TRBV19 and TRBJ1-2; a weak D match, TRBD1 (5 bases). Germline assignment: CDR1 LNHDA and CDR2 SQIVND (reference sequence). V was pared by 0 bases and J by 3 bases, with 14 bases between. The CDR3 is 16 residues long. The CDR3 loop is CASSIDGQGPYYGYTF. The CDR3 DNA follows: TGTGCCAGTAGTATAGACGGGCAGGGCCCCTACTATGGCTACACCTTC. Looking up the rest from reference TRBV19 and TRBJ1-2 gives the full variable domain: DGGITQSPKYLFRKEGQNVTLSCEQNLNHDAMYWYRQDPGQGLRLIYYSQIVNDFQKGDIAEGYSVSREKKESFPLTVTSAQKNPTAFYLCASSIDGQGPYYGYTFGSGTRLTVV.

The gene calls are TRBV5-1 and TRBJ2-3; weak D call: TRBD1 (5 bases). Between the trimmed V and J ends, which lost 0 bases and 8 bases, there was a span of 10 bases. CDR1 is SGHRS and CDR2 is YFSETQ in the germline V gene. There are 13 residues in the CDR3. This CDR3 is CASSLGGPATQYF. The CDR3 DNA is TGCGCCAGCAGCTTGGGGGGCCCGGCTACGCAGTATTTT.

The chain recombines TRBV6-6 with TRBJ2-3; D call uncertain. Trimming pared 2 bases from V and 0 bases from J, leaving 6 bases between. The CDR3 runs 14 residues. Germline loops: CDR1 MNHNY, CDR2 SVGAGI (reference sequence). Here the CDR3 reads CASSYGQSTDTQYF. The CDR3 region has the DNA TGTGCCAGCAGTTACGGGCAGAGCACAGATACGCAGTATTTT.

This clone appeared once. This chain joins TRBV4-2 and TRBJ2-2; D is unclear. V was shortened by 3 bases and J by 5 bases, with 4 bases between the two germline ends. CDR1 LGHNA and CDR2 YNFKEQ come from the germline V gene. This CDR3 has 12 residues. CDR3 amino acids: CASSHYTGELFF. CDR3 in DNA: TGTGCCAGCAGCCATTATACCGGGGAGCTGTTTTTT.

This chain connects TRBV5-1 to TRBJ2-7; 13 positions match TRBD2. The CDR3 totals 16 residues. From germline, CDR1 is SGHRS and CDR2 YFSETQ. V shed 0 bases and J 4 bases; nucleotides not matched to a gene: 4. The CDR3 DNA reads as TGCGCCAGCAGCTTGGAACTAGCGGGAGGGCTATACGAGCAGTACTTC. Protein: CASSLELAGGLYEQYF.

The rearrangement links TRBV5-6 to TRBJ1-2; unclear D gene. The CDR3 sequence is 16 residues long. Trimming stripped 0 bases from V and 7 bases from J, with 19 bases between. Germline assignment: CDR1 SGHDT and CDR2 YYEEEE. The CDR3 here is CASSLGAFGVFRGYTF. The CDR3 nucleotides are TGTGCCAGCAGCTTGGGGGCCTTCGGGGTCTTTCGTGGCTACACCTTC.

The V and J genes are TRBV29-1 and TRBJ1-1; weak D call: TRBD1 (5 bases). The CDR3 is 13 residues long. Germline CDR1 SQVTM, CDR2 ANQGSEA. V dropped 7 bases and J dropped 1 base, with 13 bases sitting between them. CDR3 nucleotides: TGCAGCGGGAGGATGGGGGGGAACACTGAAGCTTTCTTT. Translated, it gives CSGRMGGNTEAFF.

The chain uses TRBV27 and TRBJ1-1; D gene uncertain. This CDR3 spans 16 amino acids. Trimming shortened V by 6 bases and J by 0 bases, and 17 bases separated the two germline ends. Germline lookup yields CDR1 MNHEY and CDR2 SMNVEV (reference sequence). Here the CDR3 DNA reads TGTGCCAGCAGGAGGGATAGGACGGGCGTGAACACTGAAGCTTTCTTT. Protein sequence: CASRRDRTGVNTEAFF.

CDR3 coding DNA: TGTGCCAGCAGCTACCCATTAGGCAAAGGGAGCTATGGCTACACCTTC. It translates to CASSYPLGKGSYGYTF. The chain employs TRBV11-2 and TRBJ1-2; unclear D gene. CDR1 SGHAT and CDR2 FQNNGV come from the germline V gene. Trimming stripped 4 bases from V and 4 bases from J, with 19 bases between. CDR3 length: 16 amino acids.

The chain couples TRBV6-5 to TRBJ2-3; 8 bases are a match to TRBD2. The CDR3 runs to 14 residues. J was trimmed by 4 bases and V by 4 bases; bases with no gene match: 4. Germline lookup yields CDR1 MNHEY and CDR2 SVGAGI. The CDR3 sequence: CASSWTGGADTQYF. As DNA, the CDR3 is TGTGCCAGCAGTTGGACGGGAGGGGCAGATACGCAGTATTTT.

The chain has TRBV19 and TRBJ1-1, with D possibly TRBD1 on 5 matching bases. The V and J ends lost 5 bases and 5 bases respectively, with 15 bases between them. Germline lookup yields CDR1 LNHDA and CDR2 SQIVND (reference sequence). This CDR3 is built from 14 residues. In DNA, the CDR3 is TGTGCCAGTAGTCTGGTTGGAGGGGTTACTGAAGCTTTCTTT. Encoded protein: CASSLVGGVTEAFF.

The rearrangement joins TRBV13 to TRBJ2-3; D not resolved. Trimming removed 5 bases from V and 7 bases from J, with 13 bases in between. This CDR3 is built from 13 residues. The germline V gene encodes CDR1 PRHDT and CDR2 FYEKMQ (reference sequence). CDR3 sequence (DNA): TGTGCCAGCAGCAAGCTAACCCTTCATACGCAGTATTTT. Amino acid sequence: CASSKLTLHTQYF.